The T cell receptor (beta chain) described here comes from a study of OX40 agonist ivuxolimab in advanced cancers. Notes on the study in general: Partial responders dosed at 0.1-3.0 mg/kg displayed clonal expansion ranking among the lowest. At 0.1 to 3.0 mg/kg and by week 6, CD4+ and CD8+ T cells in the blood had expanded clonally. It was not determined which antigens were specifically recognized by the peripheral T cells that had undergone clonal expansion.

V was shortened by 1 base and J by 6 bases, with 12 bases between the two germline ends. The germline CDR1 and CDR2 sequences are KGHSH and LQKENI. The CDR3 totals 14 residues. The data were produced by immunoSEQ multiplex PCR, yet TCRdb's version contains in-frame clones alone and is incomplete. The sample includes some 100,000 clones, roughly nine tenths seen only once; the top ten take about 0.82%. Samples of blood were obtained at baseline, on cycle 4 day 1, and on cycle 7 day 1. In the case of this clone: Its antigen is still unknown.

The rearrangement links TRBV18 to TRBJ1-2; D perhaps matches TRBD1 (5 bases). The starting material was CD4+ or CD8+ T cells sorted from blood, obtained in a trial of the OX40 agonist ivuxolimab. The receptor comes from an adult with an advanced solid tumor such as melanoma, head and neck, liver or kidney cancer. The CDR3 loop reads CASSPQPGNDGYTF. DNA of the CDR3: TGTGCCAGCTCACCACAGCCAGGGAACGATGGCTACACCTTC.